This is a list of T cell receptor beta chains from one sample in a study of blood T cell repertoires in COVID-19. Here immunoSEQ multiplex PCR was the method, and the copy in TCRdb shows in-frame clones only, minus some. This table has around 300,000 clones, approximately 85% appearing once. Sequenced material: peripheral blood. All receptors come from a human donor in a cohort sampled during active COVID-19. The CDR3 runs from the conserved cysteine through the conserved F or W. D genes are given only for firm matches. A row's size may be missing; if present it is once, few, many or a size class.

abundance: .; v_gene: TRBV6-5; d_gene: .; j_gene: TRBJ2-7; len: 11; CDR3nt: TGTGCCAGCAGGAGCTCTGGCGAGCAGTACTTC; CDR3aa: CASRSSGEQYF
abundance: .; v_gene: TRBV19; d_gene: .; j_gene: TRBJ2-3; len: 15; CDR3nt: TGTGCCAGTAGTATAGATTTGCGGGTCGCAGATACGCAGTATTTT; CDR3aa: CASSIDLRVADTQYF
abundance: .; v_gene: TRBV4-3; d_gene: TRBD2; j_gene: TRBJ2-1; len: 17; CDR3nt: TGCGCCAGCAGCCAAGATGTCGGGGGAGGGAATTACAATGAGCAGTTCTTC; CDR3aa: CASSQDVGGGNYNEQFF
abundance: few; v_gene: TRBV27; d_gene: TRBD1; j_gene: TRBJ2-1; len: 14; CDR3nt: TGTGCCAGCAGTTATGGCAGGGGGTACAATGAGCAGTTCTTC; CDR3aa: CASSYGRGYNEQFF
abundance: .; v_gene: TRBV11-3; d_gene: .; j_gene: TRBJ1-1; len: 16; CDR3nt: TGTGCCAGCAGCTTAGTGTCCCCTAGACAGTCCACTGAAGCTTTCTTT; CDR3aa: CASSLVSPRQSTEAFF
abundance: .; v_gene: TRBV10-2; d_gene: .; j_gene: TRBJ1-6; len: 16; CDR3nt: TGCGCCAGCAGTGGGACAGAGGGGGTCTTGAATTCACCCCTCCACTTT; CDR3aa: CASSGTEGVLNSPLHF
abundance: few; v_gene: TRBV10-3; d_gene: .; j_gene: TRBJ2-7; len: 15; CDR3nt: TGTGCCATCAGTGAGGGGGGGGCGCGGAATTTCGAGCAGTACTTC; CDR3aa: CAISEGGARNFEQYF
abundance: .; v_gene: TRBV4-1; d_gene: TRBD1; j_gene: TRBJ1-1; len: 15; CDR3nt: TGCGCCAGCAGCCAACCTGGACAGGGAAAAACTGAAGCTTTCTTT; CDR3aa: CASSQPGQGKTEAFF
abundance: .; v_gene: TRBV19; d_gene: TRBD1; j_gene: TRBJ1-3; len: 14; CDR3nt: TGTGCCAGTAGACCCTTTCACAGGGGGCCTGCCATATATTTT; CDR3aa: CASRPFHRGPAIYF
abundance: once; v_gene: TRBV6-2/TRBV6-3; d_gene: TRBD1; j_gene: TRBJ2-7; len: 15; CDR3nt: TGTGCCAGCAGCAATACAGGGGATAGCTCCTACGAGCAGTACTTC; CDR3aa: CASSNTGDSSYEQYF
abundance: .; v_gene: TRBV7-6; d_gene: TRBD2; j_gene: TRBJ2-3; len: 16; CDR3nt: TGTGCCAGCAGCCGAGGGACTAGCGGGAGCGCAGATACGCAGTATTTT; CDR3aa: CASSRGTSGSADTQYF
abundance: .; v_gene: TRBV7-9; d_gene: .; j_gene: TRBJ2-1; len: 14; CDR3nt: TGTGCCAGCAGCTTACATGTTGATAGGGACACCCAGTTCTTC; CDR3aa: CASSLHVDRDTQFF
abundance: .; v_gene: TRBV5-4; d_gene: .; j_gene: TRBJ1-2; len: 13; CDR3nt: TGTGCCAGCAGCTTGGGACTAAGGGATGGCTACACCTTC; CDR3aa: CASSLGLRDGYTF
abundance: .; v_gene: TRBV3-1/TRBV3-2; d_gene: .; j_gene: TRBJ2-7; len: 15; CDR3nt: TGTGCCAGCAGCCAAGAACAGGGTTACTTATACGAGCAGTACTTC; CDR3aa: CASSQEQGYLYEQYF
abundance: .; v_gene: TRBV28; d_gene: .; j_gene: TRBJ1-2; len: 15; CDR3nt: TGTGCCAGCAGTTTATTGGGGGCGCTCGGCTATGGCTACACCTTC; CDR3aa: CASSLLGALGYGYTF
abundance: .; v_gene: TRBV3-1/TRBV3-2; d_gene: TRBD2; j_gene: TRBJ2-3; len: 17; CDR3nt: TGTGCCAGCAGCCAACTTCCCAGCGGGAGGTTCACAGATACGCAGTATTTT; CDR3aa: CASSQLPSGRFTDTQYF
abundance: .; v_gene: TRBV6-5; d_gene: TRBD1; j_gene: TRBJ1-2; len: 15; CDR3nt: TGTGCCAGCAGTTCCCGGACAGGAAGGGACTATGGCTACACCTTC; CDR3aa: CASSSRTGRDYGYTF
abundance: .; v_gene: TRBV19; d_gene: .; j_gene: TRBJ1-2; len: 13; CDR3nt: TGTGCCAGTCAGGAAGTGGATAACTATGGCTACACCTTC; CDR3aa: CASQEVDNYGYTF
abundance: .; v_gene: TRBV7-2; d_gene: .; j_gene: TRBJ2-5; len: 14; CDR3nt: TGTGCCAGCAGCTTACGGACTACCAAAGAGACCCAGTACTTC; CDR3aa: CASSLRTTKETQYF
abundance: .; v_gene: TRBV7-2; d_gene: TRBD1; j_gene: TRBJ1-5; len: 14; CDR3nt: TGTGCCAGCAGCTTTCGGACAGGGGAGGCGCCCCAGCATTTT; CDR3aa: CASSFRTGEAPQHF
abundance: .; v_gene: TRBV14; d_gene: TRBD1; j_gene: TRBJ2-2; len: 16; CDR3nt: TGTGCCAGCAGCCAAGTGGGACAGACGAGGGCCGGGGAGCTGTTTTTT; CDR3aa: CASSQVGQTRAGELFF
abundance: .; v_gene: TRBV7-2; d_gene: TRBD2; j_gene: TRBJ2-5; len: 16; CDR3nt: TGTGCCAGCAGCCTTGGAATAGGCGGGAGACGAGAGACCCAGTACTTC; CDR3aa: CASSLGIGGRRETQYF
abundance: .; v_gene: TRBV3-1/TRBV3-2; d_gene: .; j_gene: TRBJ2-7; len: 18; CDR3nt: TGTGCCAGCAGCCAAGGTGGTTTTGGGGGGTCTTCAACCTACGAGCAGTACTTC; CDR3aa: CASSQGGFGGSSTYEQYF
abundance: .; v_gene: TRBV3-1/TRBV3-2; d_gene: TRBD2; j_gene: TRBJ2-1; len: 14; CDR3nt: TGTGCCAGCAGCCTCACTAGCGTATGGAATGAGCAGTTCTTC; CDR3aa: CASSLTSVWNEQFF
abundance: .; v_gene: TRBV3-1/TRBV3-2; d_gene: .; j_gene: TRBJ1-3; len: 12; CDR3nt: TGTGCCAGCAGCCAAGATCCAGGAACTATATATTTT; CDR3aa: CASSQDPGTIYF
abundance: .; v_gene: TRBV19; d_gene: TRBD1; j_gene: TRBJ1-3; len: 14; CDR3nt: TGTGCCAGTAGTACGACAGGGGGCACAAACACCATATATTTT; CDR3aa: CASSTTGGTNTIYF
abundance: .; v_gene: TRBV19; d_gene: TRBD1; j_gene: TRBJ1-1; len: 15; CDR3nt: TGTGCCACAAGGGGGACAGGGCATCCGAACACTGAAGCTTTCTTT; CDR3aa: CATRGTGHPNTEAFF
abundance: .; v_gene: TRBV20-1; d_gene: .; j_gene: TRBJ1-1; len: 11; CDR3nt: TGCAGTGTTCCTTGGCCCACTGAAGCTTTCTTT; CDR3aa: CSVPWPTEAFF
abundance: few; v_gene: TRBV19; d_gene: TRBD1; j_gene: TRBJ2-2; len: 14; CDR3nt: TGTGCCAGTAGTAAGGCAGGGGGCAACGGGGAGCTGTTTTTT; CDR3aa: CASSKAGGNGELFF
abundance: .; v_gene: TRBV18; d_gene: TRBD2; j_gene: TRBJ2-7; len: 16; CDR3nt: TGTGCCAGCTCACCAGGACTAGCGGGAGGCCCCAGAGAGCAGTACTTC; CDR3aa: CASSPGLAGGPREQYF
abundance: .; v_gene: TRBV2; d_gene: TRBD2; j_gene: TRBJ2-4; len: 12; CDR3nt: TGTGCCAGCCGGGACTACAAAAACATTCAGTACTTC; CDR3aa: CASRDYKNIQYF
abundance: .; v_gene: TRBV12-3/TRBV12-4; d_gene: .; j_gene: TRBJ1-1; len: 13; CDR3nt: TGTGCCAGCAGTCTTACAGGAGGGTTTGTAGCTTTCTTT; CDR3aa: CASSLTGGFVAFF
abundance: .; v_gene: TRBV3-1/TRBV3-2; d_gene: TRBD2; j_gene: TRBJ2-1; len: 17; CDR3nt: TGTGCCAGCAGCCATACGAATCGACTAGCTAATCGCAATGAGCAGTTCTTC; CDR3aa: CASSHTNRLANRNEQFF
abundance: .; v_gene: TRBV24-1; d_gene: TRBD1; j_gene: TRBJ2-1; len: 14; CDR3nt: TGTGCCACCAGTGACCATGGGACAGCGCCCGAGCAGTTCTTC; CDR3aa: CATSDHGTAPEQFF
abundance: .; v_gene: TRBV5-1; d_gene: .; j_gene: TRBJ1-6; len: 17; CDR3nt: TGCGCCAGCAGCCCAAGGACAGCTAGCTCCTATAATTCACCCCTCCACTTT; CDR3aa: CASSPRTASSYNSPLHF
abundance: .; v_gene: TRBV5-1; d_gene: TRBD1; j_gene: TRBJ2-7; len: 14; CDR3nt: TGCGCCAGCAGCCTGGGGAGACAGGGCTACGAGCAGTACTTC; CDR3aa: CASSLGRQGYEQYF
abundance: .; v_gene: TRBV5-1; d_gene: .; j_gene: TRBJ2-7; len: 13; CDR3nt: TGCGCCAGCAGCTTGAGCAGGGACTACGAGCAGTACTTC; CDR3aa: CASSLSRDYEQYF
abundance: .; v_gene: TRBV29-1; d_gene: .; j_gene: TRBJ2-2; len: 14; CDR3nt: TGCAGCGTTTCACAGGGCAGTTCCACCGGGGAGCTGTTTTTT; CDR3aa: CSVSQGSSTGELFF
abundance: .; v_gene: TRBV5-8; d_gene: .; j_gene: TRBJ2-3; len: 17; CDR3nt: TGTGCCAGCAGCTTGTTTCTCAGCGGGTATGACACAGATACGCAGTATTTT; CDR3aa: CASSLFLSGYDTDTQYF
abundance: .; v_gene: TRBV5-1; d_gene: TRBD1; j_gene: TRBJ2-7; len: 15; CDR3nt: TGCGCCAGCAGCTCGACCGGGACAGGGGGCTACGAGCAGTACTTC; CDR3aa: CASSSTGTGGYEQYF
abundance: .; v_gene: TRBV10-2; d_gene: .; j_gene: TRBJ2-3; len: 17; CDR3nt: TGCGCCAGCAGTGAGGGGTATCGGAGCGGGAGCACAGATACGCAGTATTTT; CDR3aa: CASSEGYRSGSTDTQYF
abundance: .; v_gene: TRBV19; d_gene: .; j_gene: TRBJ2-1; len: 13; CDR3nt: TGTGCCAGTAGCAAACATTCCTACAATGAGCAGTTCTTC; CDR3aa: CASSKHSYNEQFF
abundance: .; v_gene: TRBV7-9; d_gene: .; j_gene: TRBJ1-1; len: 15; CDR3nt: TGTGCCAGCAGGAATGGGGGACAAATGAACACTGAAGCTTTCTTT; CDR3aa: CASRNGGQMNTEAFF
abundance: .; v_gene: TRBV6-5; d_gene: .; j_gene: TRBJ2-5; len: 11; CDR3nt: TGTGCCAGCAGGGCCCTCGGGGCCCAGTACTTC; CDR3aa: CASRALGAQYF
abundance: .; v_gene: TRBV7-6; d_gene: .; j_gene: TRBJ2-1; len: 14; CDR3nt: TGTGCCAGCAGCGACCGCTACAGGGTCAATGAGCAGTTCTTC; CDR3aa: CASSDRYRVNEQFF